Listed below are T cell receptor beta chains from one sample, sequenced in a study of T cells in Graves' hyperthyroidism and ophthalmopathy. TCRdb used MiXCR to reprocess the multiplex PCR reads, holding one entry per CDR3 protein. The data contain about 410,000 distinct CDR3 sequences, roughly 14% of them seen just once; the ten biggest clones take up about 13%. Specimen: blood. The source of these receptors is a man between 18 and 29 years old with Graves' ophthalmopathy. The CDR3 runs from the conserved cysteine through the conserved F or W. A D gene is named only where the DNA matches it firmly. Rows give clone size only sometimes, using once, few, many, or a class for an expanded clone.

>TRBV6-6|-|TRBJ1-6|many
TGTGCCAGCAGTTACTGGGGGGATCGGGGTAATTCACCCCTCCACTTT
CASSYWGDRGNSPLHF
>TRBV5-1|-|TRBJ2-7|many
TGCGCCAGCAGCCCTACGCTAACAGGCTACGAGCAGTACTTC
CASSPTLTGYEQYF
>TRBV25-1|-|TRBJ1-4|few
TGTGCCAGCAGTGCCCCGAGAAGTACAACTAATGAAAAACTGTTTTTT
CASSAPRSTTNEKLFF
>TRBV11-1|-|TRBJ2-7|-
TGTGCCAGCAGGGAGGGGGCCTCCTACGAGCAGTACTTC
CASREGASYEQYF
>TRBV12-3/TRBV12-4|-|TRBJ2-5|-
TGTGCCAGCAGGGAGGGCAGGGGGGAGATGTGGACCCAGTGCTTC
CASREGRGEMWTQCF
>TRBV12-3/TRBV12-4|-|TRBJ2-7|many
TGTGCCAGCAGGAACAGAGACTACGAGCAGTACTTC
CASRNRDYEQYF
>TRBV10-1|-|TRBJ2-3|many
TGCGCCAGCAGTGAGTTGGCGGGGTCCCGCACAGATACGCAGTATTTT
CASSELAGSRTDTQYF
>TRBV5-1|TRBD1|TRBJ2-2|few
TGCGCCAGCAGCGGCGACAGGGGGGACCTGGGGGAGCTGTTTTTT
CASSGDRGDLGELFF
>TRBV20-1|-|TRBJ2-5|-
TGCAGTGCTAGCGCCCCGGGGCGGCAGACCCAGTACTTC
CSASAPGRQTQYF
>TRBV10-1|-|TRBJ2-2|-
TGCGCCAGCGCTAGGGCCGGGGAGCTGTTTTTT
CASARAGELFF
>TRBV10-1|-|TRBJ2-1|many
TGCGCCAGCAGTGATTCACAGGGACGGAATGAGCAGTTCTTC
CASSDSQGRNEQFF
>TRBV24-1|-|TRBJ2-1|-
TGTGCCACCAGTGATCGGGGGACCTTTAGTGAGCAGTTCTTC
CATSDRGTFSEQFF
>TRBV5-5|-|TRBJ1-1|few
TGTGCCAGCAGCTCTAGCAGGGGCGCATCTGGAACTGAAGCTTTCTTT
CASSSSRGASGTEAFF
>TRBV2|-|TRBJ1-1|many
TGTGCCAGCAGTGAGTCAGGGCCGGACACTGAAGCTTTCTTT
CASSESGPDTEAFF
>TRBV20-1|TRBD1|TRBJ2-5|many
TGCAGTGCACCTCGACAGGGGAGAGAGACCCAGTACTTC
CSAPRQGRETQYF
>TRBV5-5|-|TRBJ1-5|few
TGTGCCAGCAGCTTGCTAGGGGGTCAGCCCCAGCATTTT
CASSLLGGQPQHF
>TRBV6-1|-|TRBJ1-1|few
TGTGCCAGCAGCCCCGGGACAACGAACACTGAAGCTTTCTTT
CASSPGTTNTEAFF
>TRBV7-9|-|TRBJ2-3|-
TGTGCCAGCAGCTTGGGGGGGTCAGGGGGAGATACGCAGTATTTT
CASSLGGSGGDTQYF
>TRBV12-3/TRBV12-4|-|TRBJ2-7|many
TGTGCCACCACCAGGGGCAGGGGAAGGAGCGAGCAGTACTTC
CATTRGRGRSEQYF
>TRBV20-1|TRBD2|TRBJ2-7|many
TGCAGTGCTAGAGATTTAGCTAGCGGGACTCAACCATCCTACGAGCAGTACTTC
CSARDLASGTQPSYEQYF
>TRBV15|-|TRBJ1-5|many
TGTGCCACCAGCCGGGGCAGTATCCATCAGCCCCAGCATTTT
CATSRGSIHQPQHF
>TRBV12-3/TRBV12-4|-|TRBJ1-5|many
TGTGCCAGCAGTTTCCAGGGTCTCGATCAGCCCCAGCATTTT
CASSFQGLDQPQHF
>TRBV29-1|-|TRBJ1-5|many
TGCAGCGTCGAGGAGCAACGAGGACAGCCCCAGCATTTT
CSVEEQRGQPQHF
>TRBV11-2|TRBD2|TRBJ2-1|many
TGTGCCAGCAGCTTAGAAGGTCTAGCGGGGGCCTACAATGAGCAGTTCTTC
CASSLEGLAGAYNEQFF